The 12 T cell receptor beta chains reported below all come from one sample, sequenced in a study of T cells in Graves' hyperthyroidism and ophthalmopathy. Regions amplified from RNA transcripts were the TCR beta CDR3 regions. First-round RT-PCR with HTBI primers amplified the TCR CDR3 region. TCRdb processed the multiplex PCR reads anew with MiXCR; each CDR3 protein has one entry. The sample lists 400,000 or so distinct CDR3 sequences; roughly 15% were seen once. Sequencing was done on a sample of blood. Receptors were obtained from a woman in her 30s with Graves' ophthalmopathy.

The chain combines TRBV11-2 with TRBJ2-2, with D perhaps TRBD1 or TRBD2 (7 bases each). The CDR3 is 17 residues long. Germline CDR1 reads SGHAT; CDR2 reads FQNNGV. Trimming pared 1 base from V and 0 bases from J, leaving 12 bases between. In DNA form, the CDR3 reads TGTGCCAGCAGCTTAGTGCGGGGGACAGCGAACACCGGGGAGCTGTTTTTT. It specifies CASSLVRGTANTGELFF. Filled out from reference TRBV11-2 and TRBJ2-2, the complete variable domain reads EAGVAQSPRYKIIEKRQSVAFWCNPISGHATLYWYQQILGQGPKLLIQFQNNGVVDDSQLPKDRFSAERLKGVDSTLKIQPAKLEDSAVYLCASSLVRGTANTGELFFGEGSRLTVL.

This clonotype was counted once. This chain links TRBV7-2 with TRBJ2-5; possible D gene TRBD2, 6 bases. The CDR3 extends over 19 amino acids. Trimming removed 1 base from V and 1 base from J, with 22 bases in between. Germline V gene lookup returns CDR1 SGHTA and CDR2 FQGNSA. For the CDR3, the DNA is TGTGCCAGCAGCTTAGTTGTCGGGGGAGTAAACGGGGGCCAAGAGACCCAGTACTTC. Encoded protein: CASSLVVGGVNGGQETQYF.

The chain uses TRBV11-3 and TRBJ1-3, with a weak D call TRBD1 (6 bases). In germline, CDR1 is SGHNT, CDR2 YENEEA. This CDR3 has 17 amino acids. The ends were cut back, 5 bases at V and 0 bases at J, with 17 bases in the middle. The chain's CDR3 is CASSSTRRTVSGNTIYF. The DNA of the CDR3 is TGTGCCAGCAGCAGCACTCGGAGGACAGTCTCTGGAAACACCATATATTTT.

Ten or more counts support this clonotype. The CDR3 loop reads CARQAGERVEQYF. The CDR3 bases are TGTGCCAGACAAGCGGGGGAACGTGTCGAGCAGTACTTC. The rearrangement joins TRBV27 to TRBJ2-7, with 8 bases aligning to TRBD2. Germline-derived CDR1 and CDR2 are MNHEY and SMNVEV (reference sequence). V shed 9 bases, J shed 6 bases, and the junction held 10 bases outside the gene matches. The CDR3 spans 13 residues.

This clonotype was seen at least ten times. The chain uses TRBV7-2 and TRBJ2-7; 7 bases line up with TRBD2. The CDR3 spans 14 residues. Trimming cost V 4 bases and J 3 bases; bases outside gene matches: 6. Per germline, CDR1 SGHTA and CDR2 FQGNSA. CDR3 sequence: CASSSMGGGYEQYF. CDR3 sequence (DNA): TGTGCCAGCAGCTCGATGGGGGGGGGCTACGAGCAGTACTTC.

This clonotype came up many times. The gene calls are TRBV11-2 and TRBJ2-1; D call uncertain. The germline V gene has CDR1 SGHAT and CDR2 FQNNGV. The CDR3 runs 12 residues. The germline V and J ends were trimmed by 5 bases and 8 bases, with 10 bases remaining between them. In DNA form, the CDR3 reads TGTGCCAGCAGCCTGGGCGTCGATGAGCAGTTCTTC. Translation: CASSLGVDEQFF.

At least ten counts were recorded for this clonotype. This chain links TRBV28 with TRBJ1-2; 8 bases align to TRBD1. The V segment lost 7 bases and the J segment 2 bases; nucleotides outside the gene matches: 6. CDR3 length: 14 amino acids. CDR1 MDHEN and CDR2 SYDVKM come from the germline V gene. For the CDR3, the DNA is TGTGCCAGCACCGTGACAGGGGACAACTATGGCTACACCTTC. Translated, it gives CASTVTGDNYGYTF.

This clonotype has ten or more counts. The gene calls are TRBV28 and TRBJ1-5; 12 bases match TRBD1. V shed 5 bases, J shed 2 bases, and the junction held 19 bases outside the gene matches. Germline CDR1 is MDHEN and CDR2 is SYDVKM. The CDR3 totals 21 residues. The CDR3 loop is CASSPTPGQGARYVGNQPQHF. The CDR3 bases are TGTGCCAGCAGTCCGACACCGGGACAGGGGGCGAGGTATGTAGGCAATCAGCCCCAGCATTTT.

This clonotype was counted many times. The rearrangement uses TRBV28 and TRBJ2-7; no reliable D call. Germline V gives CDR1 MDHEN, CDR2 SYDVKM. The CDR3 is made up of 15 amino acids. V gave up 3 bases and J gave up 7 bases, with 19 bases separating them. The CDR3: CASSLKAGGYLEQYF. The CDR3 DNA is TGTGCCAGCAGTTTGAAAGCAGGCGGTTATTTGGAGCAGTACTTC.

This clonotype was counted at least ten times. J is TRBJ1-2 and V is TRBV30, with D perhaps TRBD1 (5 bases). The CDR3 covers 13 residues. Trimming removed 0 bases from V and 4 bases from J, with 9 bases in between. Germline CDR1 reads GTSNPN; CDR2 reads SVGIG (reference sequence). The CDR3 spells CAWSVPGPYGYTF. CDR3 nucleotide sequence: TGTGCCTGGAGTGTACCGGGACCCTATGGCTACACCTTC.

The table lists this clonotype with many counts. The chain recombines TRBV29-1 with TRBJ2-5, with a weak D call TRBD1 (5 bases). CDR1 is SQVTM, CDR2 ANQGSEA, per germline. The CDR3 has 12 residues. Trimming took 5 bases from V and 1 from J, leaving 8 bases between them. In DNA, the CDR3 is TGCAGCGTTTACAGGACCCAAGAGACCCAGTACTTC. Amino acids: CSVYRTQETQYF.

As regards this clonotype: This may arise from a read error, as a much more abundant clone is one base away. The J gene is TRBJ2-3, the V gene TRBV28; D is unresolved. CDR3 length equals 14 residues. Germline assignment: CDR1 MDHEN and CDR2 SYDVKM. The CDR3 loop is CASSSLGITDAQYF. The CDR3 DNA sequence: TGTGCCAGCAGTTCCTTGGGGATCACAGATGCGCAGTATTTT.